These 14 T cell receptor beta chains originate from one sample sequenced in a study of T-cell memory formation after mild COVID-19. TCRdb reprocessed the 5' RACE reads via MiXCR and lists one record per CDR3 protein. The sample shows about 430,000 distinct CDR3 sequences, about 24% of them seen only once. Sequencing was carried out using PBMCs or a T cell subset sorted from them (not recorded which). The receptor set was obtained from an adult woman who had mild COVID-19 (a few samples of this study predate the infection). Cell type and time point are not known.

V is TRBV7-9 and J is TRBJ2-7; 7 bases are shared with TRBD1. The CDR3 contains 15 residues. Germline V gives CDR1 SEHNR, CDR2 FQNEAQ (reference sequence). V shed 5 bases and J 4 bases; nucleotides not matched to a gene: 11. CDR3 nucleotides: TGTGCCAGCAGCGACCGGGACAGAAATATTTACGAGCAGTACTTC. It is translated as CASSDRDRNIYEQYF.

The chain joins TRBV12-3 or TRBV12-4 to TRBJ1-5; possibly TRBD1 for D (5 bases). V gave up 6 bases and J gave up 6 bases, with 9 bases separating them. The CDR3 is made up of 12 amino acids. Here the CDR3 DNA reads TGTGCCAGCAGCAGCAGGGTTCAGCCCCAGCATTTT. Translating it yields CASSSRVQPQHF.

This clonotype was detected a few times. The rearrangement uses TRBV20-1 and TRBJ2-7; TRBD2 matches 13 bases. CDR1 and CDR2 from the germline V gene are DFQATT and SNEGSKA (reference sequence). The CDR3 is 17 residues long. V was clipped by 0 bases and J by 7 bases; unmatched bases: 12. The CDR3 DNA sequence: TGCAGTGCTAGAGAGAGACCCGGGACTAGCGGGGTCAGGGAGCAGTACTTC. This encodes CSARERPGTSGVREQYF.

This clonotype was recorded a few times. The V and J genes are TRBV6-1 and TRBJ1-1; D unresolved. Germline CDR1 MNHNS, CDR2 SASEGT. V dropped 7 bases and J dropped 1 base, with 10 bases sitting between them. The CDR3 is 13 residues long. CDR3 sequence: CASNWSPNTEAFF. In nucleotides, the CDR3 is TGTGCCAGCAACTGGAGCCCGAACACTGAAGCTTTCTTT.

This chain connects TRBV5-5 to TRBJ2-7, with 7 nucleotides matching TRBD1. This CDR3 comprises 14 residues. J gave up 3 bases and V 0 bases, and 3 bases lay outside the gene matches. CDR1 is SGHKS, CDR2 YYEKEE, per germline (reference sequence). The CDR3 DNA follows: TGTGCCAGCAGCTTGGCACAGGGGTACTACGAGCAGTACTTC. This encodes CASSLAQGYYEQYF.

This clonotype is a singleton in its sample. J is TRBJ2-3 and V is TRBV11-2; 7 bases are a match to TRBD2. Germline V gene data show CDR1 as SGHAT and CDR2 as FQNNGV. The CDR3 extends over 16 amino acids. J lost 4 bases, V lost 1 base, and 8 bases had no gene match. This CDR3 is CASSLGLAPASDTQYF. CDR3 DNA: TGTGCCAGCAGCTTAGGACTAGCCCCCGCCTCAGATACGCAGTATTTT.

This clonotype was counted between two and nine times. The chain couples TRBV12-3 or TRBV12-4 to TRBJ2-5, with D possibly TRBD2 on 7 matching bases. The CDR3 sequence is 12 residues long. Between the trimmed V and J ends, which lost 6 bases and 5 bases, there was a span of 10 bases. CDR3 nucleotide sequence: TGTGCCAGCAGACAGGGAGGGGAGACCCAGTACTTC. This sequence encodes CASRQGGETQYF.

The chain recombines TRBV6-5 with TRBJ1-1; D uncertain. CDR3 length: 14 residues. CDR1 is MNHEY, CDR2 SVGAGI, per germline. With 3 bases removed from V and 3 bases from J, the gap between germline ends came to 11 bases. The CDR3 protein is CASSYEGGYTEAFF. CDR3 bases: TGTGCCAGCAGTTATGAGGGCGGCTACACTGAAGCTTTCTTT.

This clonotype was seen ten or more times. The chain combines TRBV20-1 with TRBJ2-6; 14 bases line up with TRBD2. Germline trimming cut 5 bases from V and 0 bases from J; bases unmatched to any gene: 9. This CDR3 has 19 residues. CDR1 and CDR2 (germline): DFQATT, SNEGSKA (reference sequence). The DNA of the CDR3 is TGCAGTGCTGGGGGGACTAGCGGGGGACTCAGCTCTGGGGCCAACGTCCTGACTTTC. Translating it yields CSAGGTSGGLSSGANVLTF.

The chain couples TRBV27 to TRBJ1-2, with no clear D. This CDR3 is built from 13 residues. Per germline, CDR1 MNHEY and CDR2 SMNVEV (reference sequence). The V gene lost 2 bases and the J gene lost 1 base, with 5 bases spanning the gap. The CDR3 region is CASSLNSNYGYTF. CDR3 in DNA: TGTGCCAGCAGTTTAAACAGTAACTATGGCTACACCTTC.

The chain uses TRBV23-1 and TRBJ2-5; 7 bases fit TRBD1. TRBV23-1 has ORF status, its function being uncertain. The CDR3 loop spans 17 amino acids. The V gene end was trimmed by 0 bases and the J gene end by 9 bases; junction bases not matched to a gene: 16. This CDR3 is CASSQSEGPQGVVAQYF. In nucleotides, the CDR3 is TGCGCCAGCAGTCAATCCGAAGGACCTCAGGGGGTAGTGGCCCAGTACTTC.

This clonotype appeared a few times. J is TRBJ2-3 and V is TRBV6-1, with D uncertain. The ends were cut back, 2 bases at V and 1 base at J, with 13 bases in the middle. The CDR3 sequence is 16 residues long. Germline CDR1 reads MNHNS; CDR2 reads SASEGT. The CDR3 bases are TGTGCCAGCAGTGAATCACCCCAGTCTGGCACAGATACGCAGTATTTT. Translation gives CASSESPQSGTDTQYF.

The chain couples TRBV6-2 or TRBV6-3 to TRBJ2-7; D gene ambiguous. The germline V gene encodes CDR1 MNHEY and CDR2 SVGEGT. The ends were cut back, 2 bases at V and 0 bases at J, with 5 bases in the middle. CDR3 size: 13 residues. In nucleotides, the CDR3 is TGTGCCAGCAGTTACAACCCCTCCTACGAGCAGTACTTC. Amino acids: CASSYNPSYEQYF.

The rearrangement joins TRBV6-5 to TRBJ2-3, with a possible D match to TRBD2 (5 bases). In germline, CDR1 is MNHEY, CDR2 SVGAGI. The V and J ends lost 1 base and 0 bases respectively, with 14 bases between them. The CDR3 extends over 17 amino acids. In DNA, the CDR3 is TGTGCCAGCAGTTACTACCCTCCGGAGGTTAGCACAGATACGCAGTATTTT. It is translated as CASSYYPPEVSTDTQYF.